The 24 T cell receptor beta chains below all came from one sample that was sequenced in a study of blood T cell repertoires in COVID-19. Clones were sequenced by immunoSEQ multiplex PCR, and TCRdb holds only the in-frame ones, with some missing. The sample carries approximately 150,000 clones, about 81% recorded once. Input material: PBMCs or T cells enriched from blood (not recorded which). The receptor source for this set is a man in his forties with acute COVID-19.

This clone has just a few counts. The chain uses TRBV19 and TRBJ1-2, with D uncertain. The CDR3 loop spans 12 amino acids. V was cut by 10 bases and J by 5 bases, with 14 bases left in between. The germline V gene encodes CDR1 LNHDA and CDR2 SQIVND (reference sequence). The DNA of the CDR3 is TGTGCCATCCGGACTGAGGGTTATGGCTACACCTTC. Its translation: CAIRTEGYGYTF. The whole variable domain, filled in from reference TRBV19 and TRBJ1-2, reads DGGITQSPKYLFRKEGQNVTLSCEQNLNHDAMYWYRQDPGQGLRLIYYSQIVNDFQKGDIAEGYSVSREKKESFPLTVTSAQKNPTAFYLCAIRTEGYGYTFGSGTRLTVV.

This clone was picked up one time. V and J are TRBV24-1 and TRBJ2-3; TRBD1 aligns across 9 bases. This CDR3 region has 16 residues. V was clipped by 4 bases and J by 2 bases; unmatched bases: 6. Germline-derived CDR1 and CDR2 are KGHDR and SFDVKD. CDR3 coding DNA: TGTGCCACCAGTGACGTGGGACAGGGAATCACAGATACGCAGTATTTT. This translates into CATSDVGQGITDTQYF.

This clone was recorded once. The chain joins TRBV2 to TRBJ2-1; D might be TRBD2 (5 bases). This CDR3 is 17 amino acids long. V lost 2 bases and J lost 0, with 14 bases in between. Per the germline V gene, CDR1 is SNHLY and CDR2 is FYNNEI. The CDR3 bases are TGTGCCAGCAGTGAATGGAACCAGCGGAGCTCCTACAATGAGCAGTTCTTC. Its translation: CASSEWNQRSSYNEQFF. The entire variable domain, with the rest obtained from reference TRBV2 and TRBJ2-1, is as follows: EPEVTQTPSHQVTQMGQEVILRCVPISNHLYFYWYRQILGQKVEFLVSFYNNEISEKSEIFDDQFSVERPDGSNFTLKIRSTKLEDSAMYFCASSEWNQRSSYNEQFFGPGTRLTVL.

This clone was counted a few times. This chain links TRBV4-2 with TRBJ2-1; possible D gene TRBD2, 6 bases. Germline V gives CDR1 LGHNA, CDR2 YNFKEQ. This CDR3 has 16 amino acids. Trimming shortened V by 0 bases and J by 11 bases, and 20 bases separated the two germline ends. DNA of the CDR3: TGTGCCAGCAGCCAAGATTTCCTAGCGAGTCTCTTCAAGCAGTTCTTC. Its protein product is CASSQDFLASLFKQFF.

The chain joins TRBV30 to TRBJ1-1; TRBD1 agrees at 10 bases. This CDR3 is built from 12 residues. V gave up 3 bases and J gave up 7 bases; unmatched junction bases: 2. Germline V gene data show CDR1 as GTSNPN and CDR2 as SVGIG (reference sequence). As DNA, the CDR3 is TGTGCCTGGAGCGGGACAGGGGTTGAAGCTTTCTTT. Translating gives CAWSGTGVEAFF.

This clone was seen a handful of times. This sequence joins TRBV7-9 and TRBJ1-5, with D possibly matching TRBD1 (5 bases). Deletions cut 5 bases from V and 6 bases from J, with 17 bases between. This CDR3 is 15 amino acids long. Looked up from germline, CDR1 is SEHNR and CDR2 is FQNEAQ (reference sequence). CDR3 sequence reads: CASSEDGGKSQPQHF. CDR3 coding DNA: TGTGCCAGCAGCGAGGACGGGGGGAAGAGTCAGCCCCAGCATTTT.

The genes are TRBV6-5 and TRBJ1-6; D may be TRBD1 (6 bases). The CDR3 extends over 15 amino acids. The ends were cut back, 9 bases at V and 10 bases at J, with 22 bases in the middle. From germline, CDR1 is MNHEY and CDR2 SVGAGI. CDR3 in DNA: TGTGCCAGTCAATTGGACAGTTTTATAGGGTCACCCCTCCACTTT. This sequence encodes CASQLDSFIGSPLHF.

This chain joins TRBV2 and TRBJ1-6; 9 bases map to TRBD1. Germline V gene sequence: CDR1 SNHLY, CDR2 FYNNEI. CDR3 length equals 15 residues. V shed 5 bases, J shed 8 bases, and the junction held 7 bases outside the gene matches. The DNA of the CDR3 is TGTGCCAGCAGTCCGGGACAGGGAAATCATTCACCCCTCCACTTT. This encodes CASSPGQGNHSPLHF.

The chain has TRBV23-1 and TRBJ2-5, with TRBD2 identical over 8 bases. TRBV23-1 carries the ORF label, with uncertain function. The J segment lost 3 bases and the V segment lost 11 bases, leaving 8 bases of the junction unmatched. The CDR3 runs 13 residues. CDR3 coding DNA: TGCGCCGAGGCGGAACTAGCGGAAGAGACCCAGTACTTC. It specifies CAEAELAEETQYF.

The chain combines TRBV6-5 with TRBJ2-7, with 8 bases matching TRBD1. Losses at the gene ends were 0 bases for V and 1 base for J; bases not matched to a gene: 5. CDR3 length: 16 residues. CDR1 is MNHEY, CDR2 SVGAGI, per germline. The CDR3 is CASSYSTGTGSYEQYF. For the CDR3, the DNA is TGTGCCAGCAGTTACTCGACCGGGACAGGTTCCTACGAGCAGTACTTC.

The chain recombines TRBV6-5 with TRBJ1-3; no reliable D call. The CDR3 is 14 amino acids. The V and J ends lost 8 bases and 0 bases respectively, with 11 bases between them. Looked up from germline, CDR1 is MNHEY and CDR2 is SVGAGI. The CDR3 reads CASFAGGSGNTIYF. The CDR3 DNA reads TGTGCCAGCTTCGCCGGCGGCTCTGGAAACACCATATATTTT.

The chain combines TRBV6-1 with TRBJ1-5; D is undetermined. This CDR3 is 10 amino acids long. Per germline, CDR1 MNHNS and CDR2 SASEGT. Trimming stripped 7 bases from V and 5 bases from J, with 3 bases between. This chain's CDR3 is CASTDQPQHF. The CDR3 bases are TGTGCCAGCACCGATCAGCCCCAGCATTTT.

The chain recombines TRBV5-6 with TRBJ2-1; D uncertain. The CDR3 loop spans 11 amino acids. With 2 bases removed from V and 7 bases from J, the gap between germline ends came to 4 bases. In germline, CDR1 is SGHDT, CDR2 YYEEEE. The CDR3 spells CASSLQNEQFF. CDR3 DNA: TGTGCCAGCAGCTTACAGAATGAGCAGTTCTTC.

The rearrangement links TRBV28 to TRBJ2-1, with 7 bases that match TRBD2. V was clipped by 4 bases and J by 4 bases; unmatched bases: 10. CDR1 and CDR2 from the germline V gene are MDHEN and SYDVKM. The CDR3 consists of 16 residues. As DNA, the CDR3 is TGTGCCAGCAGTTCGGCCAGCGGGACCATATACAATGAGCAGTTCTTC. The encoded protein is CASSSASGTIYNEQFF.

V usage is TRBV9 and J usage is TRBJ2-5; D is perhaps TRBD2 (6 bases). CDR1 and CDR2 from the germline V gene are SGDLS and YYNGEE. The V end lost 0 bases, the J end lost 5 bases, and 11 bases lay between the germline ends. This CDR3 is built from 14 residues. The DNA for the CDR3 is TGTGCCAGCAGCGTAGACCCAGGGAGGGAGACCCAGTACTTC. Translating gives CASSVDPGRETQYF.

This chain uses TRBV9 with TRBJ2-5, with 9 nucleotides matching TRBD2. Trimming removed 1 base from V and 5 bases from J; junction bases left unmatched: 3. In germline, CDR1 is SGDLS, CDR2 YYNGEE. CDR3 length: 14 residues. The DNA of the CDR3 is TGTGCCAGCAGCGTAACCACTAGCGGGGAGACCCAGTACTTC. It yields the protein CASSVTTSGETQYF.

This sequence joins TRBV19 and TRBJ1-2, with 7 bases identical to TRBD1. The germline gives CDR1 LNHDA, CDR2 SQIVND (reference sequence). Germline trimming cut 3 bases from V and 0 bases from J; bases unmatched to any gene: 1. This CDR3 is built from 14 residues. This CDR3 is CASSITGANYGYTF. DNA of the CDR3: TGTGCCAGTAGTATTACAGGGGCTAACTATGGCTACACCTTC.

The chain has TRBV3-1 (or the pseudogene TRBV3-2) and TRBJ1-2; the match to TRBD1 covers 8 bases. The germline CDR1 and CDR2 sequences are LGHDT and YNNKEL (reference sequence). Trimming at V came to 5 bases and at J to 8 bases, leaving 7 bases not matched to a gene. CDR3 length equals 13 residues. In DNA, the CDR3 is TGTGCCAGCAGCAACGGGGACAGGTCCGGCTACACCTTC. It encodes CASSNGDRSGYTF.

The V gene is TRBV3-1 (or the pseudogene TRBV3-2), the J gene TRBJ1-1, with D unresolved. V was pared by 1 base and J by 3 bases, with 6 bases between. Germline V gene sequence: CDR1 LGHDT, CDR2 YNNKEL (reference sequence). The CDR3 extends over 13 amino acids. The CDR3 DNA follows: TGTGCCAGCAGCCAAGTAGAGGACACTGAAGCTTTCTTT. It is translated as CASSQVEDTEAFF.

The chain recombines TRBV5-1 with TRBJ2-1; 9 positions agree with TRBD2. This CDR3 region has 15 residues. V lost 1 base to trimming and J lost 4 bases; unmatched junction nucleotides: 3. The germline gives CDR1 SGHRS, CDR2 YFSETQ. CDR3 DNA: TGCGCCAGCAGCTTGACAGCGGGAGGATACAATGAGCAGTTCTTC. It is translated as CASSLTAGGYNEQFF. Together with reference TRBV5-1 and TRBJ2-1, the CDR3 gives the full variable domain: KAGVTQTPRYLIKTRGQQVTLSCSPISGHRSVSWYQQTPGQGLQFLFEYFSETQRNKGNFPGRFSGRQFSNSRSEMNVSTLELGDSALYLCASSLTAGGYNEQFFGPGTRLTVL.

The CDR3 here is CASNSGGLSTDTQYF. DNA of the CDR3: TGTGCCAGCAATAGCGGGGGACTCTCCACAGATACGCAGTATTTT. V and J are TRBV6-5 and TRBJ2-3; 9 nucleotides agree with TRBD2. V lost 7 bases and J lost 2; bases outside the gene matches: 7. Germline loops: CDR1 MNHEY, CDR2 SVGAGI. This CDR3 is built from 15 residues.

V usage is TRBV7-3 and J usage is TRBJ2-2; TRBD2 matches 14 bases. From germline, CDR1 is SGHTA and CDR2 FQGTGA. The CDR3 covers 18 residues. Germline trimming cut 5 bases from V and 4 bases from J; bases unmatched to any gene: 9. CDR3 coding DNA: TGTGCCAGCAGCCCCGGGACTAGCGGGGGTAGTATCACCGGGGAGCTGTTTTTT. The encoded protein is CASSPGTSGGSITGELFF.

The chain is built from TRBV5-4 and TRBJ2-7; 11 bases are shared with TRBD1. Trimming took 0 bases from V and 9 from J; bases not matched to a gene: 11. CDR1 and CDR2 (germline): SGHNT, YYREEE (reference sequence). The CDR3 is made up of 16 amino acids. The CDR3 region has the DNA TGTGCCAGCAGCTTGGACCCGGGACAGGGGGGTTTGGGGCAGTACTTC. It is translated as CASSLDPGQGGLGQYF.

This clone was found a few times. The genes are TRBV9 and TRBJ2-2; 7 bases agree with TRBD2. The junction had 4 bases not matched to a gene; V was cut back by 2 bases and J by 0 bases. The CDR3 covers 16 residues. Germline V lookup: CDR1 SGDLS, CDR2 YYNGEE. The CDR3 is CASSVRLAPNTGELFF. For the CDR3, the DNA is TGTGCCAGCAGCGTGCGACTAGCTCCGAACACCGGGGAGCTGTTTTTT.